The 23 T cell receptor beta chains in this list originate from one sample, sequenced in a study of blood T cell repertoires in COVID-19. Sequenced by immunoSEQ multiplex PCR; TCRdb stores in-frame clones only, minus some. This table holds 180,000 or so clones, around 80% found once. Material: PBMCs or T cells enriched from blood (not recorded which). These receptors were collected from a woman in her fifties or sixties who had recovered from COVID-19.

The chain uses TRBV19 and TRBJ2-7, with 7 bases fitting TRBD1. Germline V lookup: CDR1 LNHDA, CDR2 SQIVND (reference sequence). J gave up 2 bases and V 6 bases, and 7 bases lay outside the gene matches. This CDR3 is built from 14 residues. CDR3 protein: CASRPGTATYEQYF. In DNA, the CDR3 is TGTGCCAGTAGACCCGGGACAGCCACCTACGAGCAGTACTTC.

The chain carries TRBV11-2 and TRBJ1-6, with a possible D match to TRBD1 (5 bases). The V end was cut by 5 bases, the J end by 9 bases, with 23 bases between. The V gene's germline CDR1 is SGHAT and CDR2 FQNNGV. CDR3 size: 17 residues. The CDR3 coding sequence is TGTGCCAGCAGCCTTTTTCCGATAGGGGAGGAGAGTTCACCCCTCCACTTT. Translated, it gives CASSLFPIGEESSPLHF.

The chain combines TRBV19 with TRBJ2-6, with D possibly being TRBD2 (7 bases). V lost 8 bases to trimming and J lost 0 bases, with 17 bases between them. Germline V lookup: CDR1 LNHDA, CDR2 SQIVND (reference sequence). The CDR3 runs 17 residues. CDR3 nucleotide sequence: TGTGCCAGTTCCTTTGGGGGGGCGCGCTCTGGGGCCAACGTCCTGACTTTC. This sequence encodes CASSFGGARSGANVLTF.

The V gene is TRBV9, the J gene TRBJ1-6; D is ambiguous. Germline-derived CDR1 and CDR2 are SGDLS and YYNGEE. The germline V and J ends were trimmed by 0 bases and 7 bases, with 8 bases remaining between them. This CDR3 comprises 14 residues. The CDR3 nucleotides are TGTGCCAGCAGCGTAGCTACGGAGAATTCACCCCTCCACTTT. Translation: CASSVATENSPLHF.

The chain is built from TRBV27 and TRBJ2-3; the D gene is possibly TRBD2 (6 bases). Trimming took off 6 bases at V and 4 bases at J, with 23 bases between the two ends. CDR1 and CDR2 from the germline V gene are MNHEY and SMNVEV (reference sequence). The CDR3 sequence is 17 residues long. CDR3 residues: CASSWDKTRREADTQYF. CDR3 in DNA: TGTGCCAGCAGCTGGGATAAGACTAGAAGAGAGGCAGATACGCAGTATTTT.

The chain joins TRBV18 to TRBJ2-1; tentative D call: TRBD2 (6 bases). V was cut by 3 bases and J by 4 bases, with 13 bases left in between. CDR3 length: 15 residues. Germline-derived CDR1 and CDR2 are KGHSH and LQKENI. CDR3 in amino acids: CASSPLQRAYNEQFF. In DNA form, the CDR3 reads TGTGCCAGCTCACCCCTTCAGCGGGCGTACAATGAGCAGTTCTTC.

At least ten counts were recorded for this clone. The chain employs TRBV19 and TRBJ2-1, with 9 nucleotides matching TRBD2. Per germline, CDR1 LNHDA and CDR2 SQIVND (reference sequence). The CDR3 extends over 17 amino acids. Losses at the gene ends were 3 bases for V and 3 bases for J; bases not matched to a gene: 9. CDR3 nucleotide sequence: TGTGCCAGTAGTATTGGTACTAGCGGGTTGGGCTACAATGAGCAGTTCTTC. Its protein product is CASSIGTSGLGYNEQFF. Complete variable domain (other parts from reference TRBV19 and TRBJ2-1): DGGITQSPKYLFRKEGQNVTLSCEQNLNHDAMYWYRQDPGQGLRLIYYSQIVNDFQKGDIAEGYSVSREKKESFPLTVTSAQKNPTAFYLCASSIGTSGLGYNEQFFGPGTRLTVL.

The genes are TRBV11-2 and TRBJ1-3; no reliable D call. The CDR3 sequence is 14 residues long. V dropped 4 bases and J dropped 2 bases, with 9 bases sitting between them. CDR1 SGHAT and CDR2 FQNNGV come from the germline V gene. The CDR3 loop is CASSSGVPGNTIYF. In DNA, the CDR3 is TGTGCCAGCAGCTCCGGGGTGCCTGGAAACACCATATATTTT.

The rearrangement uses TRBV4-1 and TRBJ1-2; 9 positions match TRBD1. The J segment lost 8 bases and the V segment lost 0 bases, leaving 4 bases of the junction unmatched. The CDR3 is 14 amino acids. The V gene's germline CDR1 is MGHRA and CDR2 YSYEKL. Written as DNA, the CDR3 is TGCGCCAGCAGCCAAGAACGTGGGACAGGGGGCTACACCTTC. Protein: CASSQERGTGGYTF.

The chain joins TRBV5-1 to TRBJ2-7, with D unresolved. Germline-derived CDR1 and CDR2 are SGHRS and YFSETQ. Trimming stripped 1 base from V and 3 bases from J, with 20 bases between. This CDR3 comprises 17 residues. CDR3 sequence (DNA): TGCGCCAGCAGCTTGACGACCACAGAATTGTCCGGCTACGAGCAGTACTTC. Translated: CASSLTTTELSGYEQYF.

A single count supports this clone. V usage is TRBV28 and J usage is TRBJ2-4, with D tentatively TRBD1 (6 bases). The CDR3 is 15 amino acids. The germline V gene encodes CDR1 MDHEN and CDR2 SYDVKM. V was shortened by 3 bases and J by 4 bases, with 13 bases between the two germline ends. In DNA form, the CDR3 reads TGTGCCAGCAGTTTTGTGACAGGAACTAAAAACATTCAGTACTTC. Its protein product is CASSFVTGTKNIQYF.

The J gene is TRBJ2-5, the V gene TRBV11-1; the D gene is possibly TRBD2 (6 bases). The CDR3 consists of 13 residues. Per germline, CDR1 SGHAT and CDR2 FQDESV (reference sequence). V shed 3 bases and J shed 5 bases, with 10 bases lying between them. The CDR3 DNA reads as TGTGCCAGCAGCTTGCCGGGAGTGGAGACCCAGTACTTC. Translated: CASSLPGVETQYF.

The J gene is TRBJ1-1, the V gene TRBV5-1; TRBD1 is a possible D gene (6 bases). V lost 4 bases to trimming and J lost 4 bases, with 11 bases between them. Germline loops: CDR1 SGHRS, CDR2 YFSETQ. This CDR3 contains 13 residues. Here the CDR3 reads CASSRAQGTEAFF. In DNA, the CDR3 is TGCGCCAGCAGCCGAGCACAGGGCACTGAAGCTTTCTTT.

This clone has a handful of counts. CDR3: CASSLSTGEQYF. The CDR3 DNA reads as TGTGCCAGCTCATTGTCGACAGGGGAGCAGTACTTC. This chain uses TRBV18 with TRBJ2-7, with TRBD1 matching 7 bases. Per germline, CDR1 KGHSH and CDR2 LQKENI. After removal of 5 bases from V and 7 bases from J, the junction contained 5 bases not matched to a gene. The CDR3 is 12 residues long.

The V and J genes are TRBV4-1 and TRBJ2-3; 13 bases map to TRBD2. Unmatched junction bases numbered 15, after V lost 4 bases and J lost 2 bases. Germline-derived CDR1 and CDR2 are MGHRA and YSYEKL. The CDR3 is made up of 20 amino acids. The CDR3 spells CASSLVTGLAGSEDTDTQYF. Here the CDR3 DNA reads TGCGCCAGCAGCCTTGTTACGGGACTAGCGGGGTCAGAAGACACAGATACGCAGTATTTT.

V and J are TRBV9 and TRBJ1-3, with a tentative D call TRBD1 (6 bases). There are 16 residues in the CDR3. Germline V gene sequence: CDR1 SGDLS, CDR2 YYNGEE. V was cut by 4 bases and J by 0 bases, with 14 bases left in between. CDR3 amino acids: CASSLRDTRSGNTIYF. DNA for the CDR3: TGTGCCAGCAGCCTCCGGGACACCCGCTCTGGAAACACCATATATTTT.

The CDR3 is CASASRTGGTYEQYF. The DNA for the CDR3 is TGCGCCAGCGCCTCCCGGACAGGGGGGACCTACGAGCAGTACTTC. The gene calls are TRBV5-1 and TRBJ2-7, with 10 bases fitting TRBD1. Germline V lookup: CDR1 SGHRS, CDR2 YFSETQ. J was trimmed by 2 bases and V by 7 bases; bases with no gene match: 9. The CDR3 has 15 residues.

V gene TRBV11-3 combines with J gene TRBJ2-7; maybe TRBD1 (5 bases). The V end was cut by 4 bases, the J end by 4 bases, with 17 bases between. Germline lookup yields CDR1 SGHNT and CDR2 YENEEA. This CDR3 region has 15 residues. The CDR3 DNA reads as TGTGCCAGCAGCTCCCCCCCCGGACATGTTTACGAGCAGTACTTC. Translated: CASSSPPGHVYEQYF. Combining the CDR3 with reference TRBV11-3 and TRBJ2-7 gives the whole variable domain EAGVVQSPRYKIIEKKQPVAFWCNPISGHNTLYWYLQNLGQGPELLIRYENEEAVDDSQLPKDRFSAERLKGVDSTLKIQPAELGDSAVYLCASSSPPGHVYEQYFGPGTRLTVT.

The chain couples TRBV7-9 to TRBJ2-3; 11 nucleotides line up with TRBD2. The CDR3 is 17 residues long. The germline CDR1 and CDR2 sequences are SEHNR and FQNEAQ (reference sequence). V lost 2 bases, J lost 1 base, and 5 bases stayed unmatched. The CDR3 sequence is CASSLRLAGGGTDTQYF. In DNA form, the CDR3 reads TGTGCCAGCAGCTTAAGGCTAGCGGGGGGTGGCACAGATACGCAGTATTTT.

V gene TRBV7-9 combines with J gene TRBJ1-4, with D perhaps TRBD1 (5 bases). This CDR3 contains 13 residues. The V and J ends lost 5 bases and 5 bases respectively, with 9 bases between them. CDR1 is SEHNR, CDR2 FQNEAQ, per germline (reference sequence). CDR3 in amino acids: CASSLAGNEKLFF. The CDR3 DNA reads TGTGCCAGCAGCCTCGCAGGGAATGAAAAACTGTTTTTT.

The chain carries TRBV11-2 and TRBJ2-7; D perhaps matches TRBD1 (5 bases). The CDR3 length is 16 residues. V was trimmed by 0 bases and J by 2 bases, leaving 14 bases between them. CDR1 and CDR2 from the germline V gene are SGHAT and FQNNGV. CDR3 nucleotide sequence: TGTGCCAGCAGCTTAGATCTGGGGCAGGACACCTACGAGCAGTACTTC. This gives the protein CASSLDLGQDTYEQYF.

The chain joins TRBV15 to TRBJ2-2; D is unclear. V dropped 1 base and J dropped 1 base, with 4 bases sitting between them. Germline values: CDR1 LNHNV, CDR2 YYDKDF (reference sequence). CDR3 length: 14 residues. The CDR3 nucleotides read TGTGCCACCAGCAGAGTTCTGAACACCGGGGAGCTGTTTTTT. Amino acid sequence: CATSRVLNTGELFF.

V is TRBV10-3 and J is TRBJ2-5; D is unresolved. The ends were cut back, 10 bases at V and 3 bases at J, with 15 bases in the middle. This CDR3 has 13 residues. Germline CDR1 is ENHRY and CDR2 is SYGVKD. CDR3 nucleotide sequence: TGTGCCAGCAACTTTAACCCGGAAGAGACCCAGTACTTC. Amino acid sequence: CASNFNPEETQYF.